Following are 9 T cell receptor beta chains from one sample sequenced in a study of PD-1 blockade in classical Hodgkin lymphoma. Time point: cycle 4 day 1 (C4D1), after about 6 weeks of nivolumab. With no exception, relapse followed autologous stem cell transplantation in all patients, and brentuximab vedotin exposure varied. Libraries were prepared by immunoSEQ multiplex PCR; TCRdb keeps only in-frame clonotypes and omits some of them. The sample has around 15,000 clones, roughly four fifths seen once; the top ten hold about 13%. This specimen was peripheral blood mononuclear cells (PBMCs), taken before the fourth cycle of nivolumab. Source of these receptors: a human donor with classical Hodgkin lymphoma.

This clone was recorded a few times. The chain joins TRBV5-1 to TRBJ2-3; perhaps TRBD2 as D (6 bases). Germline lookup yields CDR1 SGHRS and CDR2 YFSETQ. Trimming took off 4 bases at V and 1 base at J, with 13 bases between the two ends. The CDR3 covers 15 residues. The chain's CDR3 is CASSVFGGGTDTQYF. Written as DNA, the CDR3 is TGCGCCAGCAGCGTATTTGGCGGGGGCACAGATACGCAGTATTTT.

The chain has TRBV2 and TRBJ2-3, with D possibly TRBD2 on 5 matching bases. The germline gives CDR1 SNHLY, CDR2 FYNNEI. The CDR3 is made up of 15 amino acids. V dropped 5 bases and J dropped 2 bases, with 14 bases sitting between them. The CDR3, as DNA: TGTGCCAGCAGTCCACCCCTAGACTACACAGATACGCAGTATTTT. It codes for CASSPPLDYTDTQYF.

J is TRBJ1-3 and V is TRBV5-1; D call uncertain. There are 15 residues in the CDR3. Trimming removed 5 bases from V and 0 bases from J, with 12 bases in between. CDR1 and CDR2 from the germline V gene are SGHRS and YFSETQ. CDR3 in amino acids: CASREQTNSGNTIYF. For the CDR3, the DNA is TGCGCCAGCAGAGAACAGACCAACTCTGGAAACACCATATATTTT.

This chain joins TRBV21-1 and TRBJ2-5; the DNA was not used to check the table's D call, TRBD2. TRBV21-1 is annotated as a pseudogene. The CDR3 has 16 residues. The DNA for the CDR3 is TGTGCCAGCAGCAAACCGGTTCAACCCGAATGGTGGACCCAGTACTTC. Its translation is CASSKPVQPEWWTQYF.

The chain employs TRBV19 and TRBJ1-2, with D possibly TRBD1 on 5 matching bases. V was trimmed by 2 bases and J by 5 bases, leaving 6 bases between them. The CDR3 spans 12 residues. Germline CDR1 and CDR2: LNHDA and SQIVND (reference sequence). CDR3: CASSIQGYGYTF. CDR3 coding DNA: TGTGCCAGTAGTATACAGGGATATGGCTACACCTTC.

The chain recombines TRBV5-1 with TRBJ2-3; 7 bases fit TRBD2. Trimming cost V 1 base and J 3 bases; bases outside gene matches: 8. Germline CDR1 reads SGHRS; CDR2 reads YFSETQ. This CDR3 contains 16 residues. CDR3 region: CASSLQPGTNTDTQYF. CDR3 in DNA: TGCGCCAGCAGCTTGCAACCCGGGACTAATACAGATACGCAGTATTTT.

CDR3 amino acids: CASSSDRDSPFNSPLHF. CDR3 nucleotide sequence: TGCGCCAGCAGCTCGGACCGGGACAGTCCCTTTAATTCACCCCTCCACTTT. The gene calls are TRBV4-1 and TRBJ1-6; 7 nucleotides align to TRBD1. The CDR3 sequence is 17 residues long. V shed 5 bases and J 6 bases; nucleotides not matched to a gene: 13. CDR1 and CDR2 (germline): MGHRA, YSYEKL.

The chain joins TRBV9 to TRBJ2-2, with TRBD2 as a possible D gene (6 bases). V lost 1 base and J 5 bases, leaving 6 bases between the germline ends. The CDR3 consists of 13 residues. Germline CDR1 SGDLS, CDR2 YYNGEE. The CDR3 bases are TGTGCCAGCAGCGTACGGGGGACCGGGGAGCTGTTTTTT. Translation gives CASSVRGTGELFF.

This chain joins TRBV19 and TRBJ1-4; possible D gene TRBD1, 6 bases. Germline CDR1 is LNHDA and CDR2 is SQIVND (reference sequence). The CDR3 runs 15 residues. Trimming left V 8 bases short and J 4 bases short, with 17 bases between. This CDR3 is CASHRQQGYNEKLFF. The CDR3 DNA is TGTGCCAGTCACCGCCAACAGGGATATAATGAAAAACTGTTTTTT.